This T cell receptor (beta chain) comes out of a study of blood T cell repertoires in COVID-19. Some clones are missing from TCRdb's copy, which holds only in-frame ones; the method was immunoSEQ multiplex PCR. Of 100,000 to 150,000 clones listed, roughly 91% were seen once; the top ten hold 1.5%. The CDR3 loop spans 14 amino acids. V lost 6 bases to trimming and J lost 4 bases, with 16 bases between them. CDR1 is LNHDA and CDR2 is SQIVND in the germline V gene (reference sequence). The sequenced sample consisted of peripheral blood. The TCR originated in a human donor in a cohort sampled during active COVID-19. J is TRBJ2-7 and V is TRBV19, with a tentative D call TRBD1 (6 bases). Here the CDR3 reads CASSTRGVLYEQYF. Written as DNA, the CDR3 is TGTGCCAGTAGCACCAGGGGCGTACTTTACGAGCAGTACTTC.